Shown below are 20 T cell receptor beta chains from a single sample sequenced in a study of blood T cell repertoires in COVID-19. Assay used: immunoSEQ multiplex PCR; TCRdb lists only in-frame clones, some missing. The sample consists of roughly 700,000 clones, about 90% of them appearing once. Sequences were obtained from peripheral blood. These receptors were obtained from a woman younger than 30 with acute or convalescent COVID-19.

The V gene is TRBV12-5, the J gene TRBJ1-5; no clear D. The ends were cut back, 9 bases at V and 6 bases at J, with 15 bases in the middle. The CDR3 runs to 13 residues. Germline loops: CDR1 LGHNT, CDR2 FRNRAP. The CDR3 here is CASRPLRFQPQHF. The CDR3 DNA reads as TGTGCTAGCCGTCCACTTAGATTTCAGCCCCAGCATTTT.

The rearrangement joins TRBV28 to TRBJ2-7; 11 bases agree with TRBD1. The CDR3 is 14 residues long. V shed 3 bases and J 9 bases; nucleotides not matched to a gene: 7. Germline CDR1 MDHEN, CDR2 SYDVKM. CDR3 amino acids: CASSFGTGGRVQYF. The CDR3 DNA follows: TGTGCCAGCAGTTTTGGGACAGGGGGGAGGGTGCAGTACTTC.

The genes are TRBV9 and TRBJ2-7; the match to TRBD2 covers 8 bases. The CDR3 runs to 15 residues. J lost 6 bases, V lost 4 bases, and 12 bases had no gene match. Germline V lookup: CDR1 SGDLS, CDR2 YYNGEE. The CDR3 sequence is CASSLTAGAGVEQYF. The CDR3 nucleotides are TGTGCCAGCAGCCTAACTGCGGGAGCGGGGGTCGAGCAGTACTTC.

This chain uses TRBV6-5 with TRBJ2-7; 11 nucleotides line up with TRBD1. V shed 2 bases and J 1 base; nucleotides not matched to a gene: 4. CDR1 is MNHEY, CDR2 SVGAGI, per germline. The CDR3 runs to 16 residues. The CDR3 bases are TGTGCCAGCAGTTACGCCCGGGACAGGGGGTCCTACGAGCAGTACTTC. It specifies CASSYARDRGSYEQYF.

The J gene is TRBJ2-3, the V gene TRBV4-1; maybe TRBD2 (5 bases). V was trimmed by 4 bases and J by 6 bases, leaving 26 bases between them. CDR3 length: 18 amino acids. Germline assignment: CDR1 MGHRA and CDR2 YSYEKL. CDR3 in amino acids: CASSLGALRGWAQDTQYF. As DNA, the CDR3 is TGCGCCAGCAGCCTTGGAGCCCTTCGGGGTTGGGCACAGGATACGCAGTATTTT.

V is TRBV19 and J is TRBJ2-7; D is perhaps TRBD2 (7 bases). Trimming pared 5 bases from V and 0 bases from J, leaving 14 bases between. Germline lookup yields CDR1 LNHDA and CDR2 SQIVND (reference sequence). The CDR3 totals 15 residues. The CDR3 DNA reads as TGTGCCAGTAGTCCTAGAAGGGGGGGCTCCTACGAGCAGTACTTC. Amino acids: CASSPRRGGSYEQYF.

V and J are TRBV27 and TRBJ1-5; D may be TRBD1 (6 bases). Trimming removed 3 bases from V and 3 bases from J, with 12 bases in between. The V gene's germline CDR1 is MNHEY and CDR2 SMNVEV (reference sequence). The CDR3 consists of 15 residues. In nucleotides, the CDR3 is TGTGCCAGCAGTTTCTCCGGACAGTTCAATCAGCCCCAGCATTTT. Protein sequence: CASSFSGQFNQPQHF.

This clone was found once. V is TRBV14 and J is TRBJ2-7, with D tentatively TRBD1 (6 bases). CDR3 size: 15 residues. The germline gives CDR1 SGHDN, CDR2 FVKESK. Trimming pared 4 bases from V and 3 bases from J, leaving 16 bases between. This chain's CDR3 is CASSPLQGTYYEQYF. CDR3 DNA: TGTGCCAGCAGCCCCCTGCAGGGGACCTACTACGAGCAGTACTTC. Full variable domain (outside the CDR3, taken from reference TRBV14 and TRBJ2-7): EAGVTQFPSHSVIEKGQTVTLRCDPISGHDNLYWYRRVMGKEIKFLLHFVKESKQDESGMPNNRFLAERTGGTYSTLKVQPAELEDSGVYFCASSPLQGTYYEQYFGPGTRLTVT.

The chain combines TRBV24-1 with TRBJ1-5; D may be TRBD1 (6 bases). CDR1 KGHDR and CDR2 SFDVKD come from the germline V gene. The ends were cut back, 4 bases at V and 0 bases at J, with 12 bases in the middle. The CDR3 runs 16 residues. The CDR3 sequence: CATSDSDSYSNQPQHF. CDR3 in DNA: TGTGCCACCAGTGACTCGGACAGTTATAGCAATCAGCCCCAGCATTTT.

The genes are TRBV7-9 and TRBJ2-7, with TRBD1 matching over 8 bases. Per germline, CDR1 SEHNR and CDR2 FQNEAQ (reference sequence). CDR3 length: 13 amino acids. J was trimmed by 1 base and V by 9 bases; bases with no gene match: 5. The CDR3 loop is CARPGQVSYEQYF. The CDR3 DNA sequence: TGTGCCAGGCCGGGACAGGTTTCCTACGAGCAGTACTTC.

On this clone: The germline gene is not matched at one end of the junction; a read error may be the cause. This chain uses TRBV5-1 with TRBJ2-7, with TRBD1 matching over 7 bases. This CDR3 region has 14 residues. CDR1 is SGHRS, CDR2 YFSETQ, per germline. The CDR3 nucleotides read TGCGCCAGCAGTTTGGGGGACAGATCTTACGAGCAGTACTTC. Translation gives CASSLGDRSYEQYF.

The V call is TRBV6-2 or TRBV6-3, the J call TRBJ2-1; 9 nucleotides align to TRBD1. There are 16 residues in the CDR3. From germline, CDR1 is MNHEY and CDR2 SVGEGT. V was clipped by 3 bases and J by 8 bases; unmatched bases: 11. This CDR3 is CASSYNAGTGFDEQFF. The CDR3 nucleotides read TGTGCCAGCAGTTATAACGCCGGGACAGGGTTCGATGAGCAGTTCTTC.

The V and J genes are TRBV3-1 (or the pseudogene TRBV3-2) and TRBJ2-3; 8 nucleotides agree with TRBD2. CDR3 size: 15 residues. The V gene's germline CDR1 is LGHDT and CDR2 YNNKEL (reference sequence). The V gene end was trimmed by 2 bases and the J gene end by 4 bases; junction bases not matched to a gene: 5. In nucleotides, the CDR3 is TGTGCCAGCAGCCAAAGAGCGGGGGCCCCAGATACGCAGTATTTT. Translated: CASSQRAGAPDTQYF.

The chain is built from TRBV19 and TRBJ1-5; 7 positions agree with TRBD1. Trimming removed 5 bases from V and 7 bases from J; junction bases left unmatched: 5. This CDR3 contains 13 residues. Germline V CDR1 and CDR2: LNHDA, SQIVND (reference sequence). The CDR3 reads CASSGWDSQPQHF. The CDR3 bases are TGTGCCAGTAGTGGATGGGACAGCCAGCCCCAGCATTTT.

The chain links TRBV7-8 to TRBJ2-1; TRBD1 agrees at 9 bases. V was clipped by 5 bases and J by 3 bases; unmatched bases: 5. CDR3 length equals 15 residues. Germline values: CDR1 SGHVS, CDR2 FQNEAQ. Here the CDR3 reads CASSRDRGNYNEQFF. DNA for the CDR3: TGTGCCAGCAGCCGAGACAGGGGGAACTACAATGAGCAGTTCTTC.

The chain employs TRBV14 and TRBJ2-1, with 8 bases identical to TRBD2. Trimming took 1 base from V and 2 from J; bases not matched to a gene: 1. The length of the CDR3 is 15 residues. Germline CDR1 SGHDN, CDR2 FVKESK. This CDR3 is CASSQAGGAYNEQFF. The CDR3 DNA follows: TGTGCCAGCAGCCAAGCCGGGGGGGCCTACAATGAGCAGTTCTTC.

The V call is TRBV9, the J call TRBJ1-1, with D perhaps TRBD1 (6 bases). Germline V lookup: CDR1 SGDLS, CDR2 YYNGEE. V shed 0 bases and J shed 4 bases, with 19 bases lying between them. The CDR3 is made up of 17 amino acids. Written as DNA, the CDR3 is TGTGCCAGCAGCGTAGAAGGGGGATCAGGGTTGGGCACTGAAGCTTTCTTT. Residues: CASSVEGGSGLGTEAFF.

This clone was counted a single time. The DNA of the CDR3 is TGCGCCAGCAACCCCGGGACGGGGGGGCCCACAGATACGCAGTATTTT. It specifies CASNPGTGGPTDTQYF. V and J are TRBV4-1 and TRBJ2-3, with 8 bases lining up with TRBD2. The germline gives CDR1 MGHRA, CDR2 YSYEKL. The CDR3 contains 16 residues. Trimming cost V 7 bases and J 2 bases; bases outside gene matches: 11.

J is TRBJ1-6 and V is TRBV7-9, with a possible D match to TRBD1 (5 bases). This CDR3 is built from 14 residues. Germline V gene sequence: CDR1 SEHNR, CDR2 FQNEAQ (reference sequence). V was shortened by 5 bases and J by 6 bases, with 11 bases between the two germline ends. The CDR3 DNA follows: TGTGCCAGCAGCCGGCAGGGCGGTAATTCACCCCTCCACTTT. Protein product: CASSRQGGNSPLHF.

The sample holds one count of this clone. This chain joins TRBV2 and TRBJ1-4; TRBD1 is a possible D gene (6 bases). Germline V gives CDR1 SNHLY, CDR2 FYNNEI. V was cut by 5 bases and J by 2 bases, with 9 bases left in between. This CDR3 is built from 14 residues. In DNA, the CDR3 is TGTGCCAGCAGTCCAGGGGTGACTAATGAAAAACTGTTTTTT. Its translation is CASSPGVTNEKLFF.